Below, 32 T cell receptor beta chains from the same sample are listed, as sequenced in a study of Ad26.COV2.S vaccination and SARS-CoV-2 variants. Noted treatment: some 19 received Ad26.COV2.S at low or high dose, single or two shots; several received placebo; per-sample allocation not given. Sampling was done on day 63 after the first vaccine or placebo injection. Produced via immunoSEQ multiplex PCR; TCRdb's table is partial and in-frame only. The sample consists of about 350,000 clones, about 88% of them appearing once. Source: peripheral blood, taken in a trial of Ad26.COV2.S vaccine versus placebo. The source of these receptors is a person aged 18 to 65 who received the Ad26.COV2.S COVID-19 vaccine or a placebo.

V is TRBV7-2 and J is TRBJ2-5; 7 nucleotides line up with TRBD1. The CDR3 runs to 17 residues. V lost 0 bases and J lost 7; bases outside the gene matches: 14. Germline V gene data show CDR1 as SGHTA and CDR2 as FQGNSA. The CDR3: CASSLATGQAGVLTQYF. CDR3 nucleotides: TGTGCCAGCAGCTTAGCCACCGGACAGGCCGGAGTTTTGACCCAGTACTTC.

This clone was detected only once. The chain employs TRBV11-3 and TRBJ1-1, with TRBD1 as a possible D gene (5 bases). CDR1 is SGHNT, CDR2 YENEEA, per germline. This CDR3 comprises 12 residues. V was shortened by 5 bases and J by 7 bases, with 11 bases between the two germline ends. CDR3 in DNA: TGTGCCAGCAGCAATCCCGGGGGTGAAGCTTTCTTT. Protein sequence: CASSNPGGEAFF.

The V call is TRBV7-3, the J call TRBJ2-7; TRBD2 is a possible D gene (5 bases). V lost 8 bases and J 8 bases, leaving 16 bases between the germline ends. CDR1 SGHTA and CDR2 FQGTGA come from the germline V gene. This CDR3 spans 12 amino acids. CDR3 coding DNA: TGTGCCAGCGCCGCGGACGGAGGAAAGCAGTACTTC. Translated, it gives CASAADGGKQYF.

This sequence joins TRBV5-1 and TRBJ2-7; unclear D gene. The CDR3 is made up of 15 amino acids. The V end lost 4 bases, the J end lost 4 bases, and 18 bases lay between the germline ends. Germline CDR1 and CDR2: SGHRS and YFSETQ. The CDR3 reads CASSLGPPMTYEQYF. In DNA form, the CDR3 reads TGCGCCAGCAGCCTGGGCCCACCCATGACTTACGAGCAGTACTTC.

J is TRBJ1-2 and V is TRBV18; no reliable D call. V lost 5 bases and J 3 bases, leaving 13 bases between the germline ends. In germline, CDR1 is KGHSH, CDR2 LQKENI. The CDR3 has 14 amino acids. This chain's CDR3 is CASSSRGQDYGYTF. CDR3 nucleotide sequence: TGTGCCAGCTCATCAAGAGGTCAGGACTATGGCTACACCTTC.

The chain carries TRBV4-3 and TRBJ2-1; the match to TRBD2 covers 7 bases. Germline lookup yields CDR1 LGHNA and CDR2 YSLEER. This CDR3 has 17 amino acids. J gave up 2 bases and V 0 bases, and 7 bases lay outside the gene matches. Written as DNA, the CDR3 is TGCGCCAGCAGCCAAGATAGTCCAGCGGGAACCTACAATGAGCAGTTCTTC. Translated, it gives CASSQDSPAGTYNEQFF.

Only a few counts were recorded for this clone. This chain joins TRBV11-2 and TRBJ2-3; D is perhaps TRBD1 (6 bases). Germline CDR1 reads SGHAT; CDR2 reads FQNNGV. The CDR3 sequence is 17 residues long. Trimming took 4 bases from V and 4 from J, leaving 21 bases between them. As DNA, the CDR3 is TGTGCCAGCAGCTACCGGGGCGGGCAGGGGCGCTCAGATACGCAGTATTTT. This translates into CASSYRGGQGRSDTQYF.

The chain is built from TRBV28 and TRBJ2-3, with 10 bases fitting TRBD2. The V segment lost 6 bases and the J segment 5 bases; nucleotides outside the gene matches: 14. CDR1 is MDHEN, CDR2 SYDVKM, per germline. This CDR3 contains 17 residues. The CDR3 loop is CASRPPASGGGVDTQYF. CDR3 nucleotides: TGTGCCAGCAGACCGCCAGCCAGCGGGGGGGGAGTAGATACGCAGTATTTT.

J is TRBJ2-2 and V is TRBV28, with 9 positions matching TRBD1. This CDR3 is built from 17 residues. The junction had 15 bases not matched to a gene; V was cut back by 8 bases and J by 5 bases. Looked up from germline, CDR1 is MDHEN and CDR2 is SYDVKM. The CDR3 DNA sequence: TGTGCCAGCCGCCTCGGGCTGGACAGGGGTTTAACCGGGGAGCTGTTTTTT. Amino acid sequence: CASRLGLDRGLTGELFF. The full variable domain, rest sourced from reference TRBV28 and TRBJ2-2, is DVKVTQSSRYLVKRTGEKVFLECVQDMDHENMFWYRQDPGLGLRLIYFSYDVKMKEKGDIPEGYSVSREKKERFSLILESASTNQTSMYLCASRLGLDRGLTGELFFGEGSRLTVL.

The chain combines TRBV7-6 with TRBJ2-2; D is perhaps TRBD2 (6 bases). There are 13 residues in the CDR3. Germline V gene sequence: CDR1 SGHVS, CDR2 FNYEAQ. This CDR3 is CAAGRANTGELFF. Written as DNA, the CDR3 is TGTGCGGCGGGGCGAGCGAACACCGGGGAGCTGTTTTTT.

Worth noting for this clone: The junction departs from the called germline gene at one end, perhaps through a read error. The chain joins TRBV6-2 or TRBV6-3 to TRBJ2-7; 10 bases are shared with TRBD2. Germline values: CDR1 MNHEY, CDR2 SVGEGT. This CDR3 comprises 11 residues. The CDR3 protein is CASSKTSGLAF. CDR3 coding DNA: TGTGCCAGCAGCAAGACTAGCGGGCTTGCGTTC.

The V call is TRBV4-1, the J call TRBJ2-1; maybe TRBD2 (6 bases). Germline-derived CDR1 and CDR2 are MGHRA and YSYEKL. Trimming took 3 bases from V and 0 from J, leaving 12 bases between them. The CDR3 sequence is 16 residues long. The CDR3 region has the DNA TGCGCCAGCAGCCAGTCATCCGGGAGCTCCTACAATGAGCAGTTCTTC. Its protein product is CASSQSSGSSYNEQFF.

This clone was seen a single time. V and J are TRBV7-9 and TRBJ1-4; 8 bases align to TRBD1. The CDR3 runs to 15 residues. V lost 5 bases to trimming and J lost 7 bases; unmatched junction nucleotides: 9. Germline V gene sequence: CDR1 SEHNR, CDR2 FQNEAQ (reference sequence). CDR3 DNA sequence: TGTGCCAGCAGCATCGAGACAGGGGAGGGTGAAAAACTGTTTTTT. This sequence encodes CASSIETGEGEKLFF.

The chain employs TRBV3-1 (or the pseudogene TRBV3-2) and TRBJ1-1; D gene ambiguous. The V end lost 4 bases, the J end lost 0 bases, and 6 bases lay between the germline ends. The CDR3 totals 13 residues. The germline V gene encodes CDR1 LGHDT and CDR2 YNNKEL (reference sequence). The CDR3 DNA follows: TGTGCCAGCAGCCCTGAGGTGAACACTGAAGCTTTCTTT. Its protein product is CASSPEVNTEAFF.

This clone was seen once. The V call is TRBV13, the J call TRBJ1-4, with D possibly TRBD1 on 5 matching bases. The CDR3 is 14 residues long. CDR1 PRHDT and CDR2 FYEKMQ come from the germline V gene (reference sequence). V was pared by 0 bases and J by 8 bases, with 10 bases between. The CDR3 reads CASSLGLGTEKLFF. CDR3 sequence (DNA): TGTGCCAGCAGCTTAGGCCTTGGGACGGAAAAACTGTTTTTT.

This clone is a singleton in its sample. This rearrangement joins TRBV2 to TRBJ1-1, with D possibly TRBD1 on 5 matching bases. The ends were cut back, 3 bases at V and 3 bases at J, with 14 bases in the middle. This CDR3 contains 15 residues. The germline V gene has CDR1 SNHLY and CDR2 FYNNEI. The CDR3 spells CASSDSTRGDTEAFF. The CDR3 coding sequence is TGTGCCAGCAGTGATTCGACCCGGGGGGACACTGAAGCTTTCTTT.

J is TRBJ1-5 and V is TRBV2, with D possibly matching TRBD1 (5 bases). Germline V gives CDR1 SNHLY, CDR2 FYNNEI. Trimming left V 5 bases short and J 3 bases short, with 11 bases between. The CDR3 is made up of 14 amino acids. The CDR3 DNA is TGTGCCAGCAGTTCAGGGTTCGACAATCAGCCCCAGCATTTT. Protein product: CASSSGFDNQPQHF. Using reference TRBV2 and TRBJ1-5 for the parts outside the CDR3, the full variable domain is EPEVTQTPSHQVTQMGQEVILRCVPISNHLYFYWYRQILGQKVEFLVSFYNNEISEKSEIFDDQFSVERPDGSNFTLKIRSTKLEDSAMYFCASSSGFDNQPQHFGDGTRLSIL.

This clone came up once. This chain links TRBV9 with TRBJ2-7; 12 bases match TRBD2. CDR1 is SGDLS and CDR2 is YYNGEE in the germline V gene. This CDR3 comprises 15 residues. The V and J ends lost 1 base and 2 bases, in that order; junction bases with no gene match: 1. CDR3 DNA sequence: TGTGCCAGCAGCGTAACTAGCGGGGGGCCCTACGAGCAGTACTTC. Protein: CASSVTSGGPYEQYF.

This clone was observed a single time. The rearrangement joins TRBV10-3 to TRBJ1-2; 8 bases fit TRBD1. Germline V gene data show CDR1 as ENHRY and CDR2 as SYGVKD. The trim removed 4 bases at V and 7 bases at J, leaving 8 bases unmatched. The CDR3 consists of 14 residues. CDR3 residues: CAISVARGQGGYTF. Written as DNA, the CDR3 is TGTGCCATCAGTGTAGCCAGGGGGCAGGGTGGCTACACCTTC.

This clone appeared once. The chain has TRBV4-2 and TRBJ2-7; either TRBD1 or TRBD2 may fit D (5 bases each). Per germline, CDR1 LGHNA and CDR2 YNFKEQ. The CDR3 covers 15 residues. The V and J ends lost 3 bases and 0 bases respectively, with 12 bases between them. CDR3 amino acids: CASSQGEPSSYEQYF. The CDR3 bases are TGTGCCAGCAGCCAGGGGGAACCCAGCTCCTACGAGCAGTACTTC.

This clone came up a few times. The J gene is TRBJ1-5, the V gene TRBV27; 10 bases align to TRBD1. J was trimmed by 4 bases and V by 5 bases; bases with no gene match: 5. Germline CDR1 and CDR2: MNHEY and SMNVEV (reference sequence). CDR3 length: 15 residues. CDR3 DNA: TGTGCCAGCAGTCTAGGGACAGGGGCGAATCAGCCCCAGCATTTT. This translates into CASSLGTGANQPQHF.

Comment on this clone: Within the sample, other DNA sequences also encode this same CDR3. The chain combines TRBV5-1 with TRBJ1-3; TRBD1 is a possible D gene (5 bases). CDR3 length equals 14 residues. Trimming removed 0 bases at V and 4 bases at J, with 8 bases between. CDR1 SGHRS and CDR2 YFSETQ come from the germline V gene. The CDR3 bases are TGCGCCAGCAGCTTGGCAGGGTACGGAAACACCATATATTTT. Encoded protein: CASSLAGYGNTIYF. The full variable domain, with the rest looked up from reference TRBV5-1 and TRBJ1-3, is KAGVTQTPRYLIKTRGQQVTLSCSPISGHRSVSWYQQTPGQGLQFLFEYFSETQRNKGNFPGRFSGRQFSNSRSEMNVSTLELGDSALYLCASSLAGYGNTIYFGEGSWLTVV.

The table lists this clone with a count of one. V is TRBV6-1 and J is TRBJ1-5; D is uncertain. Trimming removed 2 bases from V and 6 bases from J, with 8 bases in between. The CDR3 extends over 13 amino acids. Germline V gene data show CDR1 as MNHNS and CDR2 as SASEGT. The CDR3 nucleotides are TGTGCCAGCAGTGAAAGCTCGGTTCAGCCCCAGCATTTT. This codes for CASSESSVQPQHF.

The chain combines TRBV13 with TRBJ2-3; D is uncertain. V dropped 2 bases and J dropped 2 bases, with 11 bases sitting between them. The CDR3 contains 15 residues. The germline gives CDR1 PRHDT, CDR2 FYEKMQ (reference sequence). The CDR3 DNA sequence: TGTGCCAGCAGCTTATACCGCAGCTACACAGATACGCAGTATTTT. This sequence encodes CASSLYRSYTDTQYF.

J is TRBJ1-4 and V is TRBV27; D is undetermined. V was shortened by 4 bases and J by 1 base, with 4 bases between the two germline ends. Per germline, CDR1 MNHEY and CDR2 SMNVEV (reference sequence). There are 13 residues in the CDR3. This chain's CDR3 is CASSSETNEKLFF. CDR3 bases: TGTGCCAGCAGTTCCGAAACTAATGAAAAACTGTTTTTT.

This chain connects TRBV7-2 to TRBJ2-1, with TRBD2 matching over 12 bases. Germline V gives CDR1 SGHTA, CDR2 FQGNSA. Trimming at V came to 1 base and at J to 10 bases, leaving 5 bases not matched to a gene. The CDR3 consists of 15 residues. CDR3 nucleotides: TGTGCCAGCAGCTTAGGACTAGCGGGAGTGGGGGAGCAGTTCTTC. This gives the protein CASSLGLAGVGEQFF.

J is TRBJ1-5 and V is TRBV28; no definite D call. Germline V CDR1 and CDR2: MDHEN, SYDVKM. The CDR3 contains 13 residues. The V gene lost 7 bases and the J gene lost 3 bases, with 10 bases spanning the gap. CDR3 sequence reads: CASIEQHNQPQHF. CDR3 DNA: TGTGCCAGCATCGAACAGCACAATCAGCCCCAGCATTTT. The full variable domain, rest sourced from reference TRBV28 and TRBJ1-5, is DVKVTQSSRYLVKRTGEKVFLECVQDMDHENMFWYRQDPGLGLRLIYFSYDVKMKEKGDIPEGYSVSREKKERFSLILESASTNQTSMYLCASIEQHNQPQHFGDGTRLSIL.

The rearrangement joins TRBV19 to TRBJ2-1; 9 bases agree with TRBD2. V trimming: 4 bases; J trimming: 6 bases; junction bases outside the gene matches: 4. The CDR3 is 14 residues long. Looked up from germline, CDR1 is LNHDA and CDR2 is SQIVND (reference sequence). This chain's CDR3 is CASSRSSGINEQFF. The CDR3 bases are TGTGCCAGTAGTAGGTCTAGCGGGATCAATGAGCAGTTCTTC.

V gene TRBV19 combines with J gene TRBJ2-1; TRBD1 matches at 7 bases. J was trimmed by 8 bases and V by 4 bases; bases with no gene match: 11. The CDR3 loop spans 15 amino acids. Germline CDR1 is LNHDA and CDR2 is SQIVND (reference sequence). DNA for the CDR3: TGTGCCAGTAGTAAAGGGGGCCCTACTTTCCATGAGCAGTTCTTC. Amino acid sequence: CASSKGGPTFHEQFF.

The V gene is TRBV29-1, the J gene TRBJ2-1; D perhaps matches TRBD2 (5 bases). There are 15 residues in the CDR3. Germline V gene sequence: CDR1 SQVTM, CDR2 ANQGSEA. V was clipped by 6 bases and J by 4 bases, with 19 bases between them. The CDR3 loop reads CSVDHTSITYNEQFF. The CDR3 nucleotides read TGCAGCGTCGACCACACTAGTATAACTTACAATGAGCAGTTCTTC.

V is TRBV3-1 (or the pseudogene TRBV3-2) and J is TRBJ2-1; the match to TRBD2 covers 7 bases. Trimming took 3 bases from V and 4 from J; bases not matched to a gene: 6. Germline CDR1 reads LGHDT; CDR2 reads YNNKEL (reference sequence). This CDR3 has 15 amino acids. DNA for the CDR3: TGTGCCAGCAGCCATGTTGGCGGGGGTTACAATGAGCAGTTCTTC. Residues: CASSHVGGGYNEQFF.

In this sample, this clone turned up a few times. V gene TRBV30 combines with J gene TRBJ1-1; a possible D gene is TRBD1 (6 bases). The CDR3 is 15 amino acids. CDR1 is GTSNPN and CDR2 is SVGIG in the germline V gene (reference sequence). Deletions cut 2 bases from V and 0 bases from J, with 13 bases between. CDR3 DNA: TGTGCCTGGAGTCCGGACAGCGGTATGAACACTGAAGCTTTCTTT. It is translated as CAWSPDSGMNTEAFF.